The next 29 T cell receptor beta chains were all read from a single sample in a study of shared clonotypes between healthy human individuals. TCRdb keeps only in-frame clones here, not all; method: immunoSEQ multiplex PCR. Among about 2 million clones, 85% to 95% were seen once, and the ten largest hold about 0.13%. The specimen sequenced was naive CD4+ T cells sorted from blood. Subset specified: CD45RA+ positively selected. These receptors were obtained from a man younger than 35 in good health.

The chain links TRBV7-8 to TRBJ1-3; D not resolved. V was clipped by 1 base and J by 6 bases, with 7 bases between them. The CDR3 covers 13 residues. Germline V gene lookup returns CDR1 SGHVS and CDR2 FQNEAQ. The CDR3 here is CASSLVLQNTIYF. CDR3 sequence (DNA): TGTGCCAGCAGCTTAGTTCTTCAAAACACCATATATTTT.

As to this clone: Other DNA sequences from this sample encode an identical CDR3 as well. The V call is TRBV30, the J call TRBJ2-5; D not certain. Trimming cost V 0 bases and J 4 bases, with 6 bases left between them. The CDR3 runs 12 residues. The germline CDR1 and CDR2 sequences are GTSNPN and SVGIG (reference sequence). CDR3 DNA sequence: TGTGCCTGGAGTGTCGTTCGAGAGACCCAGTACTTC. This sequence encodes CAWSVVRETQYF.

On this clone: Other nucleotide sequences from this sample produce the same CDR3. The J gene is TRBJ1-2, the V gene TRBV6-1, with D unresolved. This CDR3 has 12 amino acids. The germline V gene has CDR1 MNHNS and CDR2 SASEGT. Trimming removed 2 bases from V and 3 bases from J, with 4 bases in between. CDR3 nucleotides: TGTGCCAGCAGTGAAAGCGACTATGGCTACACCTTC. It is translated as CASSESDYGYTF.

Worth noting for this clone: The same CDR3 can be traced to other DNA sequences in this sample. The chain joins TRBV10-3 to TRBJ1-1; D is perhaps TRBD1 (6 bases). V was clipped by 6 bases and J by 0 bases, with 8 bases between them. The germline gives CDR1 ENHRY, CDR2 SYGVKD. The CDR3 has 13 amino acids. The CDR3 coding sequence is TGTGCCATCAGACAGGGTTTGAACACTGAAGCTTTCTTT. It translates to CAIRQGLNTEAFF.

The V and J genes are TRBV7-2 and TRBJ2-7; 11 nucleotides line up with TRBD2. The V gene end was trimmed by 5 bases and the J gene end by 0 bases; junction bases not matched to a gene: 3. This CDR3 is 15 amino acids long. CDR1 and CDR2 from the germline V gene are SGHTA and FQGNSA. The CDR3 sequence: CASSILAGDSYEQYF. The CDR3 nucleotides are TGTGCCAGCAGCATACTAGCGGGAGACTCCTACGAGCAGTACTTC.

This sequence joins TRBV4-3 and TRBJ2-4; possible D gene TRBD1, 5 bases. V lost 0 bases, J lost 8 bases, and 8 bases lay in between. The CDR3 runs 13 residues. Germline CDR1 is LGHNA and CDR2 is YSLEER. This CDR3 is CASSQDRRDIQYF. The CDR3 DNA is TGCGCCAGCAGCCAAGATCGCAGGGACATTCAGTACTTC.

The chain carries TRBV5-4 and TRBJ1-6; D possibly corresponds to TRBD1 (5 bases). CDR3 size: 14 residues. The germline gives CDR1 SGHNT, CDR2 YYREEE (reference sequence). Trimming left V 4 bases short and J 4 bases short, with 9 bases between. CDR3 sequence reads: CASSLDTYNSPLHF. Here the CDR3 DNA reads TGTGCCAGCAGCCTGGACACTTATAATTCACCCCTCCACTTT.

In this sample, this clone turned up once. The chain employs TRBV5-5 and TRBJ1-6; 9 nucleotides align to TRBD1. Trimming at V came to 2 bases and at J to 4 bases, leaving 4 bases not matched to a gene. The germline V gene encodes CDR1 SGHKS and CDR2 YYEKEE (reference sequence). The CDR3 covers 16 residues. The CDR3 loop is CASSFRDRDYNSPLHF. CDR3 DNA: TGTGCCAGCAGCTTCCGGGACAGGGATTATAATTCACCCCTCCACTTT.

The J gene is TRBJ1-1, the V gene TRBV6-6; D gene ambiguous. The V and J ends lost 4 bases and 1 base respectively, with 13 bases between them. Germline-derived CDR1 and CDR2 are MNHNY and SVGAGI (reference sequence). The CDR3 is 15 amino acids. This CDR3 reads CASSLGPQKNTEAFF. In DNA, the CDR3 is TGTGCCAGCAGTTTAGGGCCCCAAAAGAACACTGAAGCTTTCTTT.

The CDR3 coding sequence is TGTGCCAGCAGCTTTAGCGGGGCATCCTACGAGCAGTACTTC. Protein product: CASSFSGASYEQYF. The chain links TRBV7-2 to TRBJ2-7; 8 bases are a match to TRBD2. The CDR3 totals 14 residues. Germline V lookup: CDR1 SGHTA, CDR2 FQGNSA. V was clipped by 3 bases and J by 1 base; unmatched bases: 2.

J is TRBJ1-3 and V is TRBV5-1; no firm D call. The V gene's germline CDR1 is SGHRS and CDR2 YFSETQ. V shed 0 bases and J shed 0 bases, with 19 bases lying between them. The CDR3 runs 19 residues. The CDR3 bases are TGCGCCAGCAGCTTGGCCTTGACGGGAGCCCCCAGCTCTGGAAACACCATATATTTT. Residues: CASSLALTGAPSSGNTIYF.

CDR3 bases: TGTGCCAGTTTACAGGGTGGAAAGGGTCAGCCCCAGCATTTT. As protein: CASLQGGKGQPQHF. The chain couples TRBV6-1 to TRBJ1-5; possibly TRBD1 for D (6 bases). The germline V gene encodes CDR1 MNHNS and CDR2 SASEGT. The CDR3 consists of 14 residues. Trimming took 9 bases from V and 6 from J, leaving 18 bases between them.

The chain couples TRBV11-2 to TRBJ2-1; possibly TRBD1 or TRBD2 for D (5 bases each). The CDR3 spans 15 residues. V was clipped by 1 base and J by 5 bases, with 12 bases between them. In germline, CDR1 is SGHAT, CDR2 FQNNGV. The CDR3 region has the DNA TGTGCCAGCAGCTTAGTTCGGGGCTCTAACAATGAGCAGTTCTTC. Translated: CASSLVRGSNNEQFF.

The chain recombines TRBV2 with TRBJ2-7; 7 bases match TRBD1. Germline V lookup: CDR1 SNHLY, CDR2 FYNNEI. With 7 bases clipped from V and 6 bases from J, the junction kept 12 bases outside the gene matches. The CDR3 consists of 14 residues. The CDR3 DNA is TGTGCCAGCAATCGGGACAGCCCTGTCTCCGAGCAGTACTTC. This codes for CASNRDSPVSEQYF. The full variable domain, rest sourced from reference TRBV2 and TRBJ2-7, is EPEVTQTPSHQVTQMGQEVILRCVPISNHLYFYWYRQILGQKVEFLVSFYNNEISEKSEIFDDQFSVERPDGSNFTLKIRSTKLEDSAMYFCASNRDSPVSEQYFGPGTRLTVT.

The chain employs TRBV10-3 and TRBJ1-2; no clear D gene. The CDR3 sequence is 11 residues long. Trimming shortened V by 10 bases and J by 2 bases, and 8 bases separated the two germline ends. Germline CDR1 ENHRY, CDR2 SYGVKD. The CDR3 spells CATRLNYGYTF. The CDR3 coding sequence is TGTGCCACTAGGCTCAACTATGGCTACACCTTC.

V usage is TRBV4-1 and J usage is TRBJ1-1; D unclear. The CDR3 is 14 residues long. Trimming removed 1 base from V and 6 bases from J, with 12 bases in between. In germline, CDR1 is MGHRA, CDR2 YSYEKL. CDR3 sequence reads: CASSQGVPDPEAFF. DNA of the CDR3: TGCGCCAGCAGCCAAGGGGTCCCGGACCCTGAAGCTTTCTTT.

Here the CDR3 reads CASSLGPYGQGPDTQYF. The CDR3 region has the DNA TGTGCCAGCAGCTTAGGTCCCTACGGGCAGGGGCCAGATACGCAGTATTTT. This rearrangement joins TRBV7-3 to TRBJ2-3; D perhaps matches TRBD1 (6 bases). The germline gives CDR1 SGHTA, CDR2 FQGTGA. Trimming stripped 2 bases from V and 4 bases from J, with 19 bases between. The CDR3 is made up of 17 amino acids. Full variable domain (remainder filled in from reference TRBV7-3 and TRBJ2-3): GAGVSQTPSNKVTEKGKYVELRCDPISGHTALYWYRQSLGQGPEFLIYFQGTGAADDSGLPNDRFFAVRPEGSVSTLKIQRTERGDSAVYLCASSLGPYGQGPDTQYFGPGTRLTVL.

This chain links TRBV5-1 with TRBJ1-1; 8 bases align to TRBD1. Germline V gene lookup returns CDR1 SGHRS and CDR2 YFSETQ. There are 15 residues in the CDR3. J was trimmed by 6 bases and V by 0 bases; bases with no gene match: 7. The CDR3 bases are TGCGCCAGCAGCTTGGTCCAGACAGGGGAGGCTGAAGCTTTCTTT. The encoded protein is CASSLVQTGEAEAFF.

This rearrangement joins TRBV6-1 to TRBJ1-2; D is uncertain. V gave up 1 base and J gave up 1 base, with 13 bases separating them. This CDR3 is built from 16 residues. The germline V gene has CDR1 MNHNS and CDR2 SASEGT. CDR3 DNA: TGTGCCAGCAGTGAAGGCGGAGGGCCGTATAACTATGGCTACACCTTC. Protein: CASSEGGGPYNYGYTF.

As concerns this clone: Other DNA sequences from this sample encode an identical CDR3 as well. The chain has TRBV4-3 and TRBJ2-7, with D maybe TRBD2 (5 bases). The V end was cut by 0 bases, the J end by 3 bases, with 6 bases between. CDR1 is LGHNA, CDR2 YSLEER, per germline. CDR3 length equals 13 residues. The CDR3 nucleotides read TGCGCCAGCAGCCAAGATCGGGGCTACGAGCAGTACTTC. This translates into CASSQDRGYEQYF.

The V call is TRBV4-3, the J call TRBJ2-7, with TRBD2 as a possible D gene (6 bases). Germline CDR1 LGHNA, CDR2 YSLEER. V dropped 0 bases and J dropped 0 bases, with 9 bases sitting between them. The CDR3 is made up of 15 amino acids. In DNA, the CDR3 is TGCGCCAGCAGCCAAGAAATCGGGGGCTCCTACGAGCAGTACTTC. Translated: CASSQEIGGSYEQYF.

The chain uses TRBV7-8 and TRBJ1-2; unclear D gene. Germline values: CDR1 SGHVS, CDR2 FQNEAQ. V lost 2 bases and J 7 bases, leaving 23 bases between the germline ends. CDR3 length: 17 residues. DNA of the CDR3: TGTGCCAGCAGCTTACGGATAGTGGGCTACGATTTTCTTGGCTACACCTTC. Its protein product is CASSLRIVGYDFLGYTF.

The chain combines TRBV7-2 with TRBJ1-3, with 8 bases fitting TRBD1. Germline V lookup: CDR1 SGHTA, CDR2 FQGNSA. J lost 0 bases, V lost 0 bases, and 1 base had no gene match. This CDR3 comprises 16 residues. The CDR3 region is CASSLAGQVSGNTIYF. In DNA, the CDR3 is TGTGCCAGCAGCTTAGCGGGACAGGTCTCTGGAAACACCATATATTTT.

In nucleotides, the CDR3 is TGTGCCAGCAGCGCCGGGAACTCCTACGAGCAGTACTTC. As protein: CASSAGNSYEQYF. The genes are TRBV7-2 and TRBJ2-7; tentative D call: TRBD2 (5 bases). This CDR3 has 13 residues. Germline lookup yields CDR1 SGHTA and CDR2 FQGNSA. Trimming cost V 5 bases and J 0 bases, with 8 bases left between them.

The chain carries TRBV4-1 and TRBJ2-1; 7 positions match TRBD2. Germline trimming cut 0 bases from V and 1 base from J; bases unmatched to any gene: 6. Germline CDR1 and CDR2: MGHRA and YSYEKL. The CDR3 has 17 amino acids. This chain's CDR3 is CASSQDWLAVSYNEQFF. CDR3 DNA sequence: TGCGCCAGCAGCCAAGATTGGCTAGCGGTGTCCTACAATGAGCAGTTCTTC.

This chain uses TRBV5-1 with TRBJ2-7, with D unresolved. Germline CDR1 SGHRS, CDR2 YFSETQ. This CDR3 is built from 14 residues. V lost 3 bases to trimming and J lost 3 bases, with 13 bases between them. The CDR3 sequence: CASSSRGYGYEQYF. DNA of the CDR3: TGCGCCAGCAGCTCCCGTGGGTACGGCTACGAGCAGTACTTC.

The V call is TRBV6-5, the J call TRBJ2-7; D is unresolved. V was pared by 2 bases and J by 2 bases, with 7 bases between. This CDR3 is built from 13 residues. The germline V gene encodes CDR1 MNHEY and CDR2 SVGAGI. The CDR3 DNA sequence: TGTGCCAGCAGTTACGGGGATCCCTACGAGCAGTACTTC. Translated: CASSYGDPYEQYF.

CDR3 in DNA: TGTGCCAGCGTTCCGGGACAGGGTTATGAAAAACTGTTTTTT. This encodes CASVPGQGYEKLFF. The rearrangement joins TRBV6-1 to TRBJ1-4, with 9 bases aligning to TRBD1. The CDR3 covers 14 residues. Losses at the gene ends were 8 bases for V and 6 bases for J; bases not matched to a gene: 7. Germline V gene data show CDR1 as MNHNS and CDR2 as SASEGT.

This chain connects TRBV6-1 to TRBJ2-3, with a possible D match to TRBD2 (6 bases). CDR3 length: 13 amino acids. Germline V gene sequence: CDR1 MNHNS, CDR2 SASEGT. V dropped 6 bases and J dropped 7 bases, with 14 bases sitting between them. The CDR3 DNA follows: TGTGCCAGCAGCCCGACTGGGGGGAATACGCAGTATTTT. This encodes CASSPTGGNTQYF.